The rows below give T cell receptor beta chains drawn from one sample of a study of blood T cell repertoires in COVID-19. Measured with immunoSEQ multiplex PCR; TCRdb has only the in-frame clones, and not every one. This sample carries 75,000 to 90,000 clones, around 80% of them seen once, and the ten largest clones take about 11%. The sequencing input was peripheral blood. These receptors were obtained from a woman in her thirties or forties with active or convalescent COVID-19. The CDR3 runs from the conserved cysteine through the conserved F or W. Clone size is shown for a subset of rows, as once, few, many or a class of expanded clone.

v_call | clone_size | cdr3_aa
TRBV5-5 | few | CASSSTPGQGAYEQYF
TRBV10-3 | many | CAISESPHGTVTYGYTF
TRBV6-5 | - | CASSRGGAGANVLTF
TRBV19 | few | CASIIFGATEAFF
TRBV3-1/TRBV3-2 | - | CASSQAGGRGADTQYF
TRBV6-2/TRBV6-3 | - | CASSRTGTYEQYF
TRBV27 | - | CASSLGSGRANEQFF
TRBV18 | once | CASSPKIANYGYTF
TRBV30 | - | CAWSVREIRGFPLHF
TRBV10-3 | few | CATESAGGTDTQYF
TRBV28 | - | CASSAGWGNQPQHF
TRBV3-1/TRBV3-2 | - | CASSQDSRAGANVLTF